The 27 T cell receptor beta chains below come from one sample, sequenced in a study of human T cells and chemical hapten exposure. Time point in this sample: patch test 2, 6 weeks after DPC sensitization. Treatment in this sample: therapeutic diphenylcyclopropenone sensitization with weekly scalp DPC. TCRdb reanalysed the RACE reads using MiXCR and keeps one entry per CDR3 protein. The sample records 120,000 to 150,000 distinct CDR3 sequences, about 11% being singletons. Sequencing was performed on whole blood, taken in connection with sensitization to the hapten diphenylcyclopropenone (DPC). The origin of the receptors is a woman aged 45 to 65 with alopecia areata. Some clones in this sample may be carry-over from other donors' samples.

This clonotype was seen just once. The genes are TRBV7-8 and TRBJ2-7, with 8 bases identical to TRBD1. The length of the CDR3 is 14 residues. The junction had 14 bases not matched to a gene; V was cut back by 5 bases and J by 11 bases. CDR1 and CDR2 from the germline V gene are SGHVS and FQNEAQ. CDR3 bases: TGTGCCAGCAGCCTTACTGCCCGACAGGGGATGGAGTACTTC. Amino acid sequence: CASSLTARQGMEYF.

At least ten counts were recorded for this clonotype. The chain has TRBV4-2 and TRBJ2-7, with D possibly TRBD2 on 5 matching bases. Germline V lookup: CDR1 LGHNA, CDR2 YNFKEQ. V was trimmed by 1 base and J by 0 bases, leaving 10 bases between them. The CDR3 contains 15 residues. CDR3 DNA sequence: TGTGCCAGCAGCCAAGGCCTAGCCCTCTCCTACGAGCAGTACTTC. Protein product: CASSQGLALSYEQYF.

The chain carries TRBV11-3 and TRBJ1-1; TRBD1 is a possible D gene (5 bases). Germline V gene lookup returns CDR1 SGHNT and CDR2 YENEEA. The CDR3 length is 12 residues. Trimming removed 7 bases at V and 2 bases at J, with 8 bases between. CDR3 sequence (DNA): TGTGCCAGCAAAAGGGGAAACACTGAAGCTTTCTTT. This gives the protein CASKRGNTEAFF.

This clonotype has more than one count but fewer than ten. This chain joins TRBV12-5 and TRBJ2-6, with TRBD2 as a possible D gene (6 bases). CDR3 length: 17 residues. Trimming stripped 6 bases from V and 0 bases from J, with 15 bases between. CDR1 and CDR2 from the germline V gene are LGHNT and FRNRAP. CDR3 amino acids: CASGRKGRGSGANVLTF. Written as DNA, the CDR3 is TGTGCTAGTGGAAGAAAGGGGCGGGGCTCTGGGGCCAACGTCCTGACTTTC.

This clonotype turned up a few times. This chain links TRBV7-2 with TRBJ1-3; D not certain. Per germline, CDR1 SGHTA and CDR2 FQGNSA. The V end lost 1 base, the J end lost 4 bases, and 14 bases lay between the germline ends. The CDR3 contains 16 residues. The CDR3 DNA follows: TGTGCCAGCAGCTTAGTCGGTCGGACTGCCGGAAACACCATATATTTT. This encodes CASSLVGRTAGNTIYF.

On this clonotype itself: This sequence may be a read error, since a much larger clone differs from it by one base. This chain's CDR3 is CSSSPGHVNSYEQYF. DNA for the CDR3: TGCTCCAGCAGCCCGGGACATGTCAACTCCTACGAGCAGTACTTC. The genes are TRBV5-1 and TRBJ2-7; D is perhaps TRBD1 (6 bases). This CDR3 has 15 amino acids. Germline V CDR1 and CDR2: SGHRS, YFSETQ.

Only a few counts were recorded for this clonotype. In DNA form, the CDR3 reads TGTGCCAGCAGCCTCTTTTCCTACGAGCAGTACTTC. Translating gives CASSLFSYEQYF. The chain recombines TRBV6-2 or TRBV6-3 with TRBJ2-7; D is unresolved. The V and J ends lost 6 bases and 1 base respectively, with 7 bases between them. From germline, CDR1 is MNHEY and CDR2 SVGEGT. The CDR3 loop spans 12 amino acids.

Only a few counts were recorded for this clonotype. The CDR3 protein is CSAKEESGETQYF. CDR3 coding DNA: TGCAGTGCCAAGGAGGAATCGGGGGAGACCCAGTACTTC. The chain couples TRBV20-1 to TRBJ2-5; weak D call: TRBD2 (5 bases). Trimming cost V 6 bases and J 5 bases, with 16 bases left between them. CDR1 is DFQATT, CDR2 SNEGSKA, per germline (reference sequence). The CDR3 contains 13 residues.

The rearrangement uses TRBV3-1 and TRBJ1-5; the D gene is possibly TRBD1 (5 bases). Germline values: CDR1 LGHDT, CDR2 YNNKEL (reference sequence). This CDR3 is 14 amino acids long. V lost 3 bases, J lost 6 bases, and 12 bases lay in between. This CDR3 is CASSQGLLSQPQHF. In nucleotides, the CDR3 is TGTGCCAGCAGCCAGGGACTGCTGAGTCAGCCCCAGCATTTT.

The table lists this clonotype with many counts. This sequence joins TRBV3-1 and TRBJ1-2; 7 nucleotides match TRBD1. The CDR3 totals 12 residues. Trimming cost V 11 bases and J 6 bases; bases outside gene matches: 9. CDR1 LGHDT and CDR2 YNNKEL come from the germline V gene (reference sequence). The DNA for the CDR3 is TGTGCCTCCGGGGGGACAGCAAATGGCTACACCTTC. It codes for CASGGTANGYTF.

DNA for the CDR3: TGTGCCACCCGGGGGGGTCAGCCCCAGCATTTT. Protein: CATRGGQPQHF. This rearrangement joins TRBV28 to TRBJ1-5; weak D call: TRBD1 (5 bases). This CDR3 has 11 amino acids. CDR1 and CDR2 from the germline V gene are MDHEN and SYDVKM. Trimming left V 10 bases short and J 6 bases short, with 10 bases between.

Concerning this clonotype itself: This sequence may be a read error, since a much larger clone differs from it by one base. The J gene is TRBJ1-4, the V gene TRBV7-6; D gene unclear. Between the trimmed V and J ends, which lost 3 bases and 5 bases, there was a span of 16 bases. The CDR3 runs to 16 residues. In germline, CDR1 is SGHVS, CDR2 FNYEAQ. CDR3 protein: CASSFSSQAKNEKLFF. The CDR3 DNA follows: TGTGCCAGCAGCTTCTCGTCGCAGGCGAAAAATGAAAAACTGTTTTTT.

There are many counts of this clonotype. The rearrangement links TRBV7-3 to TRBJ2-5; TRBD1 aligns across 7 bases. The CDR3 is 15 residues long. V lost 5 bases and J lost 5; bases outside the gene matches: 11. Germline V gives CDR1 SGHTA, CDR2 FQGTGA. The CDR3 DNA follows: TGTGCCAGCAGCCCCGGACAGGCCCTTCGGGAGACCCAGTACTTC. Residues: CASSPGQALRETQYF.

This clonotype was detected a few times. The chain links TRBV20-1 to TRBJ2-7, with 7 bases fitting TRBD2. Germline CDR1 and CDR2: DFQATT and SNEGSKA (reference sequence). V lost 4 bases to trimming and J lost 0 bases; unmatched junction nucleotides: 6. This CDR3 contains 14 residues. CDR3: CSATGEGSSYEQYF. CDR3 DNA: TGCAGTGCTACGGGGGAGGGGAGCTCCTACGAGCAGTACTTC.

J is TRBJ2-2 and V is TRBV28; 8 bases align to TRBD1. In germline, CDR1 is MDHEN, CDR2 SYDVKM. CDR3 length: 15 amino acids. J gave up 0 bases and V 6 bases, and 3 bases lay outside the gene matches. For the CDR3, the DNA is TGTGCCAGCAGATCGGGACAGGCGAACACCGGGGAGCTGTTTTTT. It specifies CASRSGQANTGELFF.

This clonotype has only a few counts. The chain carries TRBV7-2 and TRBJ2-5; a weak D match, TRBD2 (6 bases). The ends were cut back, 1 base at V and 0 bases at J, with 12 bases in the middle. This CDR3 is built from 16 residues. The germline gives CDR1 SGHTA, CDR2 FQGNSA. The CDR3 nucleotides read TGTGCCAGCAGCTTAGGCTGGGGGGAGTACCAAGAGACCCAGTACTTC. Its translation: CASSLGWGEYQETQYF.

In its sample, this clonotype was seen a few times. CDR3 sequence reads: CGSGKDTGELFF. CDR3 nucleotide sequence: TGCGGTAGCGGGAAGGACACCGGGGAGCTGTTTTTT. The V gene is TRBV20-1, the J gene TRBJ2-2, with 8 positions matching TRBD2. Germline CDR1 and CDR2: DFQATT and SNEGSKA (reference sequence). The CDR3 runs to 12 residues.

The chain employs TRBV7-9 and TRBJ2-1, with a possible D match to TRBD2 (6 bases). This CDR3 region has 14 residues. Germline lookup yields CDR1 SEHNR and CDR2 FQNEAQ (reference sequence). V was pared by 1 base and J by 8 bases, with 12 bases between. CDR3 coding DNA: TGTGCCAGCAGCTTAGGGGACTTTTACGATGAGCAGTTCTTC. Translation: CASSLGDFYDEQFF.

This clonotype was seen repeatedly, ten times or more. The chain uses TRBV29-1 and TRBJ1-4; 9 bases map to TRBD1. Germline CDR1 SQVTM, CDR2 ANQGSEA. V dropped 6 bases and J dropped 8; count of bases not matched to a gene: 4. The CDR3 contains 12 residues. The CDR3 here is CSVGTGREKLFF. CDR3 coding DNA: TGCAGCGTCGGGACAGGGCGGGAAAAACTGTTTTTT. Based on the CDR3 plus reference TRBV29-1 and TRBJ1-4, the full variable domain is SAVISQKPSRDICQRGTSLTIQCQVDSQVTMMFWYRQQPGQSLTLIATANQGSEATYESGFVIDKFPISRPNLTFSTLTVSNMSPEDSSIYLCSVGTGREKLFFGSGTQLSVL.

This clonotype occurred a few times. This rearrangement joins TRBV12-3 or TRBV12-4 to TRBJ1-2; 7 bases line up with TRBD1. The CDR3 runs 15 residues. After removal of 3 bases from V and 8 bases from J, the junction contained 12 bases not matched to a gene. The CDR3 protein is CASSLAGGQAAGYTF. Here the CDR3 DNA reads TGTGCCAGCAGTTTGGCTGGAGGACAGGCCGCAGGCTACACCTTC.

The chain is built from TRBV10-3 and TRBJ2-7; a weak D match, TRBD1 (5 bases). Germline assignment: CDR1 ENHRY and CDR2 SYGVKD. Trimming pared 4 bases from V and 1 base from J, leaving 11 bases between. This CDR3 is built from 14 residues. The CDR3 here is CAISVGPLSYEQYF. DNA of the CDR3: TGTGCCATCAGTGTGGGGCCGCTTTCCTACGAGCAGTACTTC.

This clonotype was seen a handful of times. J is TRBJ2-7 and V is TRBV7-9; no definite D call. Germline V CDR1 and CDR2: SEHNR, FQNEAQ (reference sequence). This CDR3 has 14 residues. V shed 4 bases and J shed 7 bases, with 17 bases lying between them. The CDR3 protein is CASSSAARQQEQYF. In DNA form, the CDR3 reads TGTGCCAGCAGCTCGGCGGCCCGTCAGCAGGAGCAGTACTTC.

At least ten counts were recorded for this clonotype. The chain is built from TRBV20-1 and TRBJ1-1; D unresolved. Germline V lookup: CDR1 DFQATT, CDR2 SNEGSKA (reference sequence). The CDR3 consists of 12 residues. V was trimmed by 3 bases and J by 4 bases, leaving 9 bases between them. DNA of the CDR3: TGCAGTGCTAGGGGGATCAGCACTGAAGCTTTCTTT. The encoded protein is CSARGISTEAFF.

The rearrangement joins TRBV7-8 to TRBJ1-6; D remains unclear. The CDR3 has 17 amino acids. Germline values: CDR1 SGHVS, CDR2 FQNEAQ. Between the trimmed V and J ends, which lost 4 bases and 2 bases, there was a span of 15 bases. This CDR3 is CASSSRTESAYNSPLHF. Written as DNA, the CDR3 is TGTGCCAGCAGCTCCCGGACGGAGAGCGCCTATAATTCACCCCTCCACTTT. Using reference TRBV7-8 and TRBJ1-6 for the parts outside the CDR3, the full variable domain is GAGVSQSPRYKVAKRGQDVALRCDPISGHVSLFWYQQALGQGPEFLTYFQNEAQLDKSGLPSDRFFAERPEGSVSTLKIQRTQQEDSAVYLCASSSRTESAYNSPLHFGNGTRLTVT.

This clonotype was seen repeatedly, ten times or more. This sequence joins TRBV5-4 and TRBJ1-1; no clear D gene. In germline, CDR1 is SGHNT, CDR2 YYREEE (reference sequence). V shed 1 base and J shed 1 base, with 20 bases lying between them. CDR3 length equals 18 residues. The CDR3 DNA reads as TGTGCCAGCAGCTTGAATGCCGGGATCGCTCTCTCGAACACTGAAGCTTTCTTT. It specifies CASSLNAGIALSNTEAFF.

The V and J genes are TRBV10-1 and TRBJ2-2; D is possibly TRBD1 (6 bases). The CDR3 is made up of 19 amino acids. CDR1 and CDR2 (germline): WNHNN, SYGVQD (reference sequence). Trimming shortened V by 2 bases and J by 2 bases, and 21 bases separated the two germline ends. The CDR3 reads CASSEPTTGPELNTGELFF. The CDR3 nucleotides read TGCGCCAGCAGTGAGCCGACAACAGGGCCCGAACTAAACACCGGGGAGCTGTTTTTT.

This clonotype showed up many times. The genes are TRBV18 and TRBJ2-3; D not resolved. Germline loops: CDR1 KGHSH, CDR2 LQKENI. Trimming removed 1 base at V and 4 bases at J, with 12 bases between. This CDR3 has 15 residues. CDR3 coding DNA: TGTGCCAGCTCACCACGGGTGGGCCCGTCAGATACGCAGTATTTT. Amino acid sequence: CASSPRVGPSDTQYF.